The T cell receptor (beta chain) described here comes from a study of Ad26.COV2.S vaccination and SARS-CoV-2 variants. The CDR3 sequence is 14 residues long. With 5 bases clipped from V and 3 bases from J, the junction kept 5 bases outside the gene matches. CDR1 is LNHDA and CDR2 is SQIVND in the germline V gene (reference sequence). Sequenced by immunoSEQ multiplex PCR; TCRdb stores in-frame clones only, minus some. This sample has about 250,000 clones, with roughly nine tenths found just once. The treatment: about 20 received Ad26.COV2.S at low or high dose, single or two shots; a few received placebo; per-sample allocation not given. Following the first vaccine or placebo injection, samples were taken on day 63. Donation was by an adult aged 18-55 years who was in Boston.

This sample comprised peripheral blood, obtained in a trial of Ad26.COV2.S vaccine versus placebo. This clonotype was obtained from a person aged 18-60 years who received the Ad26.COV2.S COVID-19 vaccine or a placebo. This chain joins TRBV19 and TRBJ2-7; 9 bases are a match to TRBD1. The CDR3 region has the DNA TGTGCCAGTAGTTCACAGGGGGCGTACTACGAGCAGTACTTC. The encoded protein is CASSSQGAYYEQYF.